A single sample gave rise to the 20 T cell receptor beta chains below, sequenced in a study of blood T cell repertoires in COVID-19. Produced via immunoSEQ multiplex PCR; TCRdb's table is partial and in-frame only. The sample holds roughly 200,000 clones, around nine tenths seen once. The sequenced sample was peripheral blood. All receptors derive from a man between 40 and 49 years old with acute or convalescent COVID-19.

In this sample, this clone turned up once. V and J are TRBV3-1 (or the pseudogene TRBV3-2) and TRBJ2-1; D is possibly TRBD2 (6 bases). The V end was cut by 6 bases, the J end by 7 bases, with 13 bases between. The CDR3 is 13 amino acids. The germline V gene encodes CDR1 LGHDT and CDR2 YNNKEL (reference sequence). The CDR3 region has the DNA TGTGCCAGCAGACCGGGGACTTCTAATGAGCAGTTCTTC. It codes for CASRPGTSNEQFF.

The chain recombines TRBV7-9 with TRBJ2-2, with a tentative D call TRBD1 (5 bases). Trimming removed 0 bases at V and 4 bases at J, with 12 bases between. Germline V CDR1 and CDR2: SEHNR, FQNEAQ (reference sequence). The length of the CDR3 is 16 residues. Here the CDR3 DNA reads TGTGCCAGCAGCTTAGCTAGGGGTCGCCTCACCGGGGAGCTGTTTTTT. It codes for CASSLARGRLTGELFF.

This chain joins TRBV6-5 and TRBJ2-7; 8 bases align to TRBD1. Germline V gene sequence: CDR1 MNHEY, CDR2 SVGAGI. V was clipped by 0 bases and J by 2 bases; unmatched bases: 3. This CDR3 is 15 amino acids long. CDR3 sequence reads: CASSYSAGGAYEQYF. In DNA form, the CDR3 reads TGTGCCAGCAGTTACTCGGCAGGGGGCGCCTACGAGCAGTACTTC.

The V and J genes are TRBV20-1 and TRBJ1-4; 12 nucleotides align to TRBD1. After removal of 3 bases from V and 4 bases from J, the junction contained 6 bases not matched to a gene. In germline, CDR1 is DFQATT, CDR2 SNEGSKA (reference sequence). The CDR3 spans 16 residues. The CDR3 protein is CSASGTGGLLNEKLFF. CDR3 bases: TGCAGTGCTAGTGGGACAGGGGGCCTTCTTAATGAAAAACTGTTTTTT.

About this clone: This specimen includes other DNA sequences encoding the same CDR3. The chain recombines TRBV14 with TRBJ2-3, with 9 bases that match TRBD2. CDR1 is SGHDN, CDR2 FVKESK, per germline. The CDR3 contains 16 residues. V dropped 4 bases and J dropped 2; count of bases not matched to a gene: 7. CDR3 nucleotide sequence: TGTGCCAGCAGCCGGTTGGCGGGGGGGATCACAGATACGCAGTATTTT. Translated, it gives CASSRLAGGITDTQYF.

The rearrangement joins TRBV6-2 or TRBV6-3 to TRBJ1-1; D unclear. V dropped 0 bases and J dropped 1 base, with 6 bases sitting between them. The CDR3 consists of 14 residues. The germline CDR1 and CDR2 sequences are MNHEY and SVGEGT. In DNA, the CDR3 is TGTGCCAGCAGTTACTCGAAGCCGAACACTGAAGCTTTCTTT. This codes for CASSYSKPNTEAFF.

The DNA of the CDR3 is TGTGCCAGTAGTATAGTTCTCCAGGGGGGACGAGAGACCCAGTACTTC. Protein sequence: CASSIVLQGGRETQYF. This chain links TRBV19 with TRBJ2-5, with D possibly being TRBD1 (7 bases). Trimming pared 1 base from V and 4 bases from J, leaving 16 bases between. Germline V CDR1 and CDR2: LNHDA, SQIVND (reference sequence). The CDR3 covers 16 residues.

This clone has at least ten counts. The genes are TRBV25-1 and TRBJ1-6, with TRBD1 matching over 7 bases. Losses at the gene ends were 6 bases for V and 7 bases for J; bases not matched to a gene: 15. The germline gives CDR1 MGHDK, CDR2 SYGVNS. This CDR3 comprises 17 residues. CDR3 residues: CASRTGTAVLGNSPLHF. CDR3 DNA: TGTGCCAGCAGGACCGGGACAGCGGTTTTAGGGAATTCACCCCTCCACTTT.

This chain uses TRBV4-1 with TRBJ2-3; 15 nucleotides match TRBD2. J lost 0 bases, V lost 3 bases, and 7 bases had no gene match. CDR3 length equals 19 residues. Germline CDR1 and CDR2: MGHRA and YSYEKL. CDR3 in DNA: TGCGCCAGCAGCCACAGCGGGACTAGCGGGGGGCTCAGCACAGATACGCAGTATTTT. It translates to CASSHSGTSGGLSTDTQYF.

This clone was counted a single time. This chain uses TRBV5-1 with TRBJ1-1; no definite D call. This CDR3 comprises 14 residues. Deletions cut 0 bases from V and 4 bases from J, with 10 bases between. Germline CDR1 is SGHRS and CDR2 is YFSETQ. The DNA for the CDR3 is TGCGCCAGCAGCTTGGACAGCGGCGGCACTGAAGCTTTCTTT. This encodes CASSLDSGGTEAFF. The variable domain in full, with the rest retrieved from reference TRBV5-1 and TRBJ1-1, is KAGVTQTPRYLIKTRGQQVTLSCSPISGHRSVSWYQQTPGQGLQFLFEYFSETQRNKGNFPGRFSGRQFSNSRSEMNVSTLELGDSALYLCASSLDSGGTEAFFGQGTRLTVV.

This clone was seen a single time. The chain couples TRBV27 to TRBJ1-2; 7 bases align to TRBD1. The CDR3 is 13 amino acids. Germline CDR1 reads MNHEY; CDR2 reads SMNVEV (reference sequence). The V and J ends lost 5 bases and 6 bases, in that order; junction bases with no gene match: 6. The CDR3 loop reads CASSRGTVDGYTF. Written as DNA, the CDR3 is TGTGCCAGCAGTCGTGGGACAGTTGATGGCTACACCTTC.

The chain employs TRBV5-7 and TRBJ2-5; no reliable D call. TRBV5-7 is an ORF, and what it does is uncertain. The CDR3 is 14 amino acids. Trimming took off 0 bases at V and 2 bases at J, with 8 bases between the two ends. The CDR3 here is CASSLEPTQETQYF. The CDR3 DNA is TGTGCCAGCAGCTTGGAACCGACACAAGAGACCCAGTACTTC.

The chain joins TRBV5-1 to TRBJ1-1; tentatively, D is TRBD1 (5 bases). V was trimmed by 4 bases and J by 7 bases, leaving 11 bases between them. Germline V gene sequence: CDR1 SGHRS, CDR2 YFSETQ. The CDR3 runs to 12 residues. CDR3 coding DNA: TGCGCCAGCAGCACATACACAGGTGAAGCTTTCTTT. This encodes CASSTYTGEAFF.

The chain carries TRBV2 and TRBJ2-1; a possible D gene is TRBD1 (5 bases). Between the trimmed V and J ends, which lost 6 bases and 4 bases, there was a span of 13 bases. The germline V gene has CDR1 SNHLY and CDR2 FYNNEI. The CDR3 loop spans 14 amino acids. The CDR3 DNA is TGTGCCAGCAGGGCAGGGAACCAATACAATGAGCAGTTCTTC. This codes for CASRAGNQYNEQFF.

The genes are TRBV19 and TRBJ1-1, with TRBD1 identical over 7 bases. Germline loops: CDR1 LNHDA, CDR2 SQIVND (reference sequence). V lost 7 bases to trimming and J lost 4 bases; unmatched junction nucleotides: 15. The CDR3 totals 16 residues. The CDR3 sequence: CASNRGLSLSITEAFF. The CDR3 coding sequence is TGTGCCAGTAATAGGGGGCTCAGTTTAAGTATCACTGAAGCTTTCTTT.

V gene TRBV4-1 combines with J gene TRBJ1-4; D gene unclear. Germline V gene data show CDR1 as MGHRA and CDR2 as YSYEKL. V shed 1 base and J shed 0 bases, with 15 bases lying between them. The CDR3 consists of 18 residues. The CDR3 loop is CASSQGSFGGSTNEKLFF. The CDR3 nucleotides are TGCGCCAGCAGCCAAGGCTCCTTCGGAGGGTCAACTAATGAAAAACTGTTTTTT.

The rearrangement joins TRBV7-6 to TRBJ2-7; D tentatively fits TRBD1 or TRBD2 (6 bases each). CDR3 length: 13 residues. Deletions cut 5 bases from V and 3 bases from J, with 11 bases between. Germline values: CDR1 SGHVS, CDR2 FNYEAQ. As DNA, the CDR3 is TGTGCCAGCAGCGTAGGAGGGGGCTACGAGCAGTACTTC. It yields the protein CASSVGGGYEQYF.

The chain employs TRBV6-2 or TRBV6-3 and TRBJ2-7, with D possibly being TRBD1 (6 bases). The CDR3 loop spans 12 amino acids. Germline CDR1 MNHEY, CDR2 SVGEGT. V lost 6 bases, J lost 3 bases, and 9 bases lay in between. The CDR3 sequence: CASSQQGYEQYF. The DNA for the CDR3 is TGTGCCAGCAGCCAACAGGGCTACGAGCAGTACTTC.

The chain employs TRBV30 and TRBJ2-3, with 7 positions matching TRBD1. V shed 3 bases and J 5 bases; nucleotides not matched to a gene: 8. This CDR3 is built from 14 residues. CDR1 is GTSNPN and CDR2 is SVGIG in the germline V gene (reference sequence). As DNA, the CDR3 is TGTGCCTGGAGACAGGGGAGTCTGATAGATACGCAGTATTTT. Its protein product is CAWRQGSLIDTQYF. Combining the CDR3 with reference TRBV30 and TRBJ2-3 gives the whole variable domain SQTIHQWPATLVQPVGSPLSLECTVEGTSNPNLYWYRQAAGRGLQLLFYSVGIGQISSEVPQNLSASRPQDRQFILSSKKLLLSDSGFYLCAWRQGSLIDTQYFGPGTRLTVL.

Sample share makes this clone hyperexpanded. CDR3 sequence (DNA): TGTGCCAGCAGACAGACTAGCGGGGGGTCCTACGAGCAGTACTTC. Translated: CASRQTSGGSYEQYF. V usage is TRBV6-5 and J usage is TRBJ2-7, with TRBD2 matching 13 bases. The V gene end was trimmed by 6 bases and the J gene end by 1 base; junction bases not matched to a gene: 3. The CDR3 extends over 15 amino acids. Germline CDR1 MNHEY, CDR2 SVGAGI.